A single sample is the source of the 5 T cell receptor beta chains below, sequenced in a study of T-cell memory formation after mild COVID-19. One entry per CDR3 protein results from TCRdb running MiXCR on the 5' RACE reads. The sample has about 140,000 distinct CDR3 sequences, roughly 21% seen once. Specimen: PBMCs or a T cell subset sorted from them (not recorded which). These receptor sequences come from an adult woman who had mild COVID-19 (a few samples of this study predate the infection). Cell type and time point are not known.

This clonotype was counted between two and nine times. The chain couples TRBV20-1 to TRBJ1-1, with 8 bases that match TRBD1. This CDR3 has 13 residues. From germline, CDR1 is DFQATT and CDR2 SNEGSKA (reference sequence). J gave up 3 bases and V 3 bases, and 3 bases lay outside the gene matches. CDR3 nucleotides: TGCAGTGCTAGCCCAGGGGGCGACACTGAAGCTTTCTTT. Translated, it gives CSASPGGDTEAFF.

The chain recombines TRBV21-1 with TRBJ2-7. TRBV21-1 is reported as a pseudogene. This CDR3 has 12 amino acids. This CDR3 is CASSKPNYEQYF. The DNA for the CDR3 is TGTGCCAGCAGCAAACCGAACTACGAGCAGTACTTC.

This clonotype was found a few times. V is TRBV19 and J is TRBJ2-1; D is ambiguous. Trimming left V 7 bases short and J 9 bases short, with 13 bases between. The CDR3 has 12 residues. Germline CDR1 is LNHDA and CDR2 is SQIVND (reference sequence). CDR3 nucleotides: TGTGCCAGTAATACCGGGCCCGGTGAGCAGTTCTTC. It encodes CASNTGPGEQFF.

In its sample, this clonotype was seen once. The gene calls are TRBV20-1 and TRBJ1-6; unclear D gene. Trimming removed 5 bases at V and 9 bases at J, with 8 bases between. Per germline, CDR1 DFQATT and CDR2 SNEGSKA (reference sequence). The CDR3 extends over 11 amino acids. This CDR3 is CSAPTTSPLHF. CDR3 DNA sequence: TGCAGTGCTCCGACCACTTCACCCCTCCACTTT.

The chain has TRBV28 and TRBJ2-1; 12 bases map to TRBD1. The CDR3 loop spans 16 amino acids. Germline CDR1 and CDR2: MDHEN and SYDVKM. V gave up 6 bases and J gave up 8 bases; unmatched junction bases: 11. CDR3 coding DNA: TGTGCCAGCAGCCCAGCTCCGGGACAGGGGGCTTATGAGCAGTTCTTC. It is translated as CASSPAPGQGAYEQFF.